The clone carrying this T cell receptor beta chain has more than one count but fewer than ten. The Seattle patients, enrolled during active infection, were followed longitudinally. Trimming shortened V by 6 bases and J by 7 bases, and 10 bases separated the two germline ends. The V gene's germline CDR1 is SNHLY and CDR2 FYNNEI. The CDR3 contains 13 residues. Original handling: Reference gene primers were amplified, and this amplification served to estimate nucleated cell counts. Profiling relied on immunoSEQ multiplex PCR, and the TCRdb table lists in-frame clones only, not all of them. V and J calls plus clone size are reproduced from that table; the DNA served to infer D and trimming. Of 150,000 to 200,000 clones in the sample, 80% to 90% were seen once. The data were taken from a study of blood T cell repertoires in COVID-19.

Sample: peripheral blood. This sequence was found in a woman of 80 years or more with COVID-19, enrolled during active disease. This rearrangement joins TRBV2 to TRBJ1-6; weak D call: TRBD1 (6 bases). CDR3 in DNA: TGTGCCAGCAGAGAGCAGGGGAATTCACCCCTCCACTTT. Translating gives CASREQGNSPLHF. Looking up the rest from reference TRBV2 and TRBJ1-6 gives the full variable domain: EPEVTQTPSHQVTQMGQEVILRCVPISNHLYFYWYRQILGQKVEFLVSFYNNEISEKSEIFDDQFSVERPDGSNFTLKIRSTKLEDSAMYFCASREQGNSPLHFGNGTRLTVT.